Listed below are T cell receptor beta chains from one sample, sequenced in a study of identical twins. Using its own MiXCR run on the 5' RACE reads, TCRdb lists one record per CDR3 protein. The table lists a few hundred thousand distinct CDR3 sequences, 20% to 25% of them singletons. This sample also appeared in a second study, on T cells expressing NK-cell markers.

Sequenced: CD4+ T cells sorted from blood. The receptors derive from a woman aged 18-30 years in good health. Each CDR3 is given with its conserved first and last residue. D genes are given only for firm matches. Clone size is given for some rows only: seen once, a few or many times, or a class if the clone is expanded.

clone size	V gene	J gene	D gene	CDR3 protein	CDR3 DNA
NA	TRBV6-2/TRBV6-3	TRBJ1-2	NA	CASSVGIGNYGYTF	TGTGCCAGCAGTGTCGGTATAGGGAACTATGGCTACACCTTC
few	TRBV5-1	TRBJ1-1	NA	CASSGGRNQLRNTEAFF	TGCGCCAGCAGCGGGGGACGGAACCAACTCCGGAACACTGAAGCTTTCTTT
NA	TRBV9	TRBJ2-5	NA	CASSPSPDHRHETQYF	TGTGCCAGCAGCCCCTCCCCCGACCACAGGCACGAGACCCAGTACTTC
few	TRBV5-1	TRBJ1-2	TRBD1	CASSLTGTDNYGYTF	TGCGCCAGCAGCTTGACCGGGACAGATAACTATGGCTACACCTTC
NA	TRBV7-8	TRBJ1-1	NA	CASSSNRDGLTEAFF	TGTGCCAGCAGCTCCAACCGGGACGGGCTCACTGAAGCTTTCTTT
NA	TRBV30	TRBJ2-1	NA	CAWRGGGSSYNEQFF	TGTGCCTGGAGGGGAGGCGGCAGCTCCTACAATGAGCAGTTCTTC
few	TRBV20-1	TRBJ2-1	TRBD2	CSPWLAGGSSYNEQFF	TGCAGTCCGTGGCTAGCGGGGGGTAGCTCCTACAATGAGCAGTTCTTC
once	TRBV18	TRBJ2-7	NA	CASSPPRLHEQYF	TGTGCCAGCTCACCTCCCCGGCTCCACGAGCAGTACTTC
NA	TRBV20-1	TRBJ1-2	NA	CSGISPYGYTF	TGCAGTGGAATTTCGCCCTATGGCTACACCTTC
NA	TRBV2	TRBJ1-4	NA	CASREEVRLFF	TGTGCCAGCCGTGAGGAGGTTAGGCTGTTTTTT
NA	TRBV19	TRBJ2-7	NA	CASLSVCEQYF	TGTGCCAGCCTCTCGGTTTGCGAGCAGTACTTC
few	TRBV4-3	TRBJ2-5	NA	CASSQAAGETQYF	TGCGCCAGCAGCCAAGCTGCCGGGGAGACCCAGTACTTC
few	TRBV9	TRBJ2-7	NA	CASSEQGTAYEQYF	TGTGCCAGCAGCGAGCAGGGCACAGCCTACGAGCAGTACTTC
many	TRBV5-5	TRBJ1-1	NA	CASSARTEAFF	TGTGCCAGCAGTGCGAGGACTGAAGCTTTCTTT
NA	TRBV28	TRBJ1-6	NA	CASSLAASNSPLHF	TGTGCCAGCAGTTTAGCCGCTTCTAATTCACCCCTCCACTTT
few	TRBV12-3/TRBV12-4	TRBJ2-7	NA	CASSLGGAIYEQYF	TGTGCCAGCAGTTTAGGCGGGGCCATCTACGAGCAGTACTTC
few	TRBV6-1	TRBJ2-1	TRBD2	CASSPTSVEYNEQFF	TGTGCCAGCAGCCCCACTAGCGTAGAATACAATGAGCAGTTCTTC
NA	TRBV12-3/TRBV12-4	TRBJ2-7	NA	CASSGDDRLYEQYF	TGTGCCAGCAGTGGAGATGACAGGCTGTACGAGCAGTACTTC
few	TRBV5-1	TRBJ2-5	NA	CASGPSKGYETQYF	TGCGCCAGCGGACCCTCGAAGGGTTACGAGACCCAGTACTTC
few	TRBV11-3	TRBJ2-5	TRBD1	CASSPTTGEETQYF	TGTGCCAGCAGTCCAACGACAGGGGAGGAGACCCAGTACTTC
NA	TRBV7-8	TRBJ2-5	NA	CASSSLRWETQYF	TGTGCCAGCAGTTCCCTTCGTTGGGAGACCCAGTACTTC
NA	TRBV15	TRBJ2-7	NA	CATSRPQYEQYF	TGTGCCACCAGCAGGCCCCAATACGAGCAGTACTTC
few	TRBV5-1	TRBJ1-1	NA	CASSGTGPDPAFF	TGCGCCAGCAGCGGAACCGGGCCTGACCCGGCTTTCTTT
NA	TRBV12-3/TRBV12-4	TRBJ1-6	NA	CASSFARNSPLHF	TGTGCCAGCAGCTTCGCCCGGAATTCACCCCTCCACTTT
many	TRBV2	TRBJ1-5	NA	CASSGDSNQPQHF	TGTGCCAGCAGTGGGGACAGCAATCAGCCCCAGCATTTT
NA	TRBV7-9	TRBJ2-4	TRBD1	CASRHTGVTKNIQYF	TGTGCCAGCAGGCATACAGGGGTGACCAAAAACATTCAGTACTTC
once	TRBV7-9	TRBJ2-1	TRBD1	CASRGQGEYNEQFF	TGTGCCAGCAGAGGACAGGGGGAGTACAATGAGCAGTTCTTC
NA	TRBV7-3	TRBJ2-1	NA	CASSPFRAVSYNEQFF	TGTGCCAGCAGCCCTTTTCGGGCAGTCTCCTACAATGAGCAGTTCTTC
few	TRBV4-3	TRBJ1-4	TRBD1	CASSLGDRNEKLFF	TGCGCCAGCAGCCTAGGGGACAGGAATGAAAAACTGTTTTTT
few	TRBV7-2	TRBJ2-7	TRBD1	CASNRDRVYEQYF	TGTGCCAGCAACCGGGACAGGGTATACGAGCAGTACTTC
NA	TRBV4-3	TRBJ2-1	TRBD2	CASSQDRGGRHYYNEQFF	TGCGCCAGCAGCCAAGATAGGGGCGGGAGACACTACTACAATGAGCAGTTCTTC
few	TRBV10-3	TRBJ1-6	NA	CAISESTRGLKSPLHF	TGTGCCATCAGTGAGTCGACGCGTGGGCTTAAATCACCCCTCCACTTT
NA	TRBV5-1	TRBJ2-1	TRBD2	CASSLQAGGQYNEQFF	TGCGCCAGCAGCCTACAAGCGGGAGGCCAATACAATGAGCAGTTCTTC
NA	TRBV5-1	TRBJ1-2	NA	CASSLEWDTSNYGYTF	TGCGCCAGCAGCTTGGAGTGGGACACCAGTAACTATGGCTACACCTTC
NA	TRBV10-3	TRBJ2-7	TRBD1	CAISSGTGVYEQYF	TGTGCCATCAGTTCCGGGACAGGGGTCTACGAGCAGTACTTC
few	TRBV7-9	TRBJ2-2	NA	CASGGAGELFF	TGTGCCAGCGGTGGGGCCGGGGAGCTGTTTTTT
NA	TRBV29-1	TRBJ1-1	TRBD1	CSGRQGTDGWGTEAFF	TGCAGCGGAAGACAGGGAACGGATGGATGGGGAACTGAAGCTTTCTTT